The entry that follows covers one TCR beta chain sequence. These data come from a study of blood T cell repertoires in COVID-19. Background on the study: COVID-19 samples collected from the United States, Italy and Spain covered acute and convalescent phases. In each case, the material was cDNA or gDNA derived from T cells, B-cell-depleted T cells, or PBMCs.

As processed by the authors: The authors estimated nucleated cell counts from reference gene primer amplification. The method was immunoSEQ multiplex PCR; TCRdb's version includes in-frame clones alone and lacks a portion of them. Clone size and the V and J calls come from that table; the DNA yielded D and trimming. Altogether about 120,000 clones are present, roughly nine tenths being singletons, with the ten largest covering roughly 8%. The germline V gene encodes CDR1 LGHNA and CDR2 YSLEER. Trimming shortened V by 4 bases and J by 0 bases, and 13 bases separated the two germline ends. The CDR3 consists of 16 residues.

Sequenced input: peripheral blood. The TCR comes from an older man who had recovered from COVID-19. The chain carries TRBV4-3 and TRBJ2-1, with D possibly matching TRBD2 (5 bases). Here the CDR3 DNA reads TGCGCCAGCAGCCGGGCGCTTGGGAGCTCCTACAATGAGCAGTTCTTC. This gives the protein CASSRALGSSYNEQFF.